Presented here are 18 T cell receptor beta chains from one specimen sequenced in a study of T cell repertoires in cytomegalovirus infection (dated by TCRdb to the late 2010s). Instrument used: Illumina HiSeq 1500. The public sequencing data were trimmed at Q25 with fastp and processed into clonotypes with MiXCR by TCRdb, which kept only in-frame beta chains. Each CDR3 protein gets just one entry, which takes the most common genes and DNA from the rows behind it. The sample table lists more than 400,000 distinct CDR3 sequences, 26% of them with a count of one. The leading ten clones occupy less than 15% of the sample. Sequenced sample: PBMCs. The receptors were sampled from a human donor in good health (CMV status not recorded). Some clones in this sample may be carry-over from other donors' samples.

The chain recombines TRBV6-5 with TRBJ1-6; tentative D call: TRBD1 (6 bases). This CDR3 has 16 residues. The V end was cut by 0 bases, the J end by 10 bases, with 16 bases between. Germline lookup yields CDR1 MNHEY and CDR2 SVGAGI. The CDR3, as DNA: TGTGCCAGCAGTTACTCGAGTGGGGGGCGGGAATCACCCCTCCACTTT. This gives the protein CASSYSSGGRESPLHF.

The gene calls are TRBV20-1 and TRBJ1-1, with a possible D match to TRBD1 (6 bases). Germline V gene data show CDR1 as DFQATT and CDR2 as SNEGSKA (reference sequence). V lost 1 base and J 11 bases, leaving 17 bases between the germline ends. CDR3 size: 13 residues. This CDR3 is CSARVDARGGAFF. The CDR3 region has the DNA TGCAGTGCTAGAGTAGACGCCAGGGGCGGGGCTTTCTTT.

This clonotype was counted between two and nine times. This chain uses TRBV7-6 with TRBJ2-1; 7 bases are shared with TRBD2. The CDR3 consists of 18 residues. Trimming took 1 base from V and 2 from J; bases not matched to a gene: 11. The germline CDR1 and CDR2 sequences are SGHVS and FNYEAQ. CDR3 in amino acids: CASSLVPGTSAPYNEQFF. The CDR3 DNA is TGTGCCAGCAGCTTAGTCCCGGGAACTAGCGCGCCCTACAATGAGCAGTTCTTC.

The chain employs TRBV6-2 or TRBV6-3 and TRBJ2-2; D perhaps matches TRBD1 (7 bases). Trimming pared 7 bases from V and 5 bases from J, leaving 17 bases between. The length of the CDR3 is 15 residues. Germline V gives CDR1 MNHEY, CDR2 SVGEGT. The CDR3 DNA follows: TGTGCCAGCAACTCAGGGGGGACCGGGACCGGGGAGCTGTTTTTT. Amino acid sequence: CASNSGGTGTGELFF.

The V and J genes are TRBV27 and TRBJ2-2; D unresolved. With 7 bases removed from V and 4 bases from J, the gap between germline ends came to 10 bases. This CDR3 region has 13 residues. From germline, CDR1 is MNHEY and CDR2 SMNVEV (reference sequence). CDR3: CASMALGTGELFF. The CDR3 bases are TGTGCCAGCATGGCCCTAGGCACCGGGGAGCTGTTTTTT.

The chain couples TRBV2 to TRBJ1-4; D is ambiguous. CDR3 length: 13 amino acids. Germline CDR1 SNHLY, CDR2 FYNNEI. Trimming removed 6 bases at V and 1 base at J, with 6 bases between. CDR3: CASSGLTNEKLFF. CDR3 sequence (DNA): TGTGCCAGCAGCGGCTTAACTAATGAAAAACTGTTTTTT.

The CDR3 is CSVGGGYEQFF. DNA of the CDR3: TGCAGCGTGGGAGGGGGGTATGAGCAGTTCTTC. The rearrangement links TRBV29-1 to TRBJ2-1, with D possibly matching TRBD2 (7 bases). The V end lost 6 bases, the J end lost 8 bases, and 11 bases lay between the germline ends. Germline V gene lookup returns CDR1 SQVTM and CDR2 ANQGSEA. The CDR3 length is 11 residues.

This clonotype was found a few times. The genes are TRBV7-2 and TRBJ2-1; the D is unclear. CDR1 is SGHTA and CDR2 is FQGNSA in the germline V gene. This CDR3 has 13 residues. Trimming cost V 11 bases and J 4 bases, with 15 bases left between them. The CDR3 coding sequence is TGTGCCTCAGTTACCCCCCCTTACAATGAGCAGTTCTTC. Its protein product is CASVTPPYNEQFF.

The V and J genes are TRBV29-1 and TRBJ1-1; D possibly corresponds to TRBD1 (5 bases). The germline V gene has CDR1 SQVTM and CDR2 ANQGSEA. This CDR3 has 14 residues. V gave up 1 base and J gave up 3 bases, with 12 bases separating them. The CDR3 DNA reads TGCAGCGTTGAAGGACGATTGGGGGACACTGAAGCTTTCTTT. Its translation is CSVEGRLGDTEAFF.

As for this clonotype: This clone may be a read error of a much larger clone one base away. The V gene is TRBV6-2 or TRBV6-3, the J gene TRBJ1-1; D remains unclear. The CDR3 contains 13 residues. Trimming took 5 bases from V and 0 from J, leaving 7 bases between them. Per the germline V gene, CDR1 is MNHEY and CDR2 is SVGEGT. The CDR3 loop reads CASSDWMNTEAFF. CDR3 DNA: TGTGCCAGCAGTGACTGGATGAACACTGAAGCTTTCTTT.

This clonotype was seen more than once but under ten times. CDR3 in DNA: TGTGCCAGCAGTTCCTTGACACCTACCCCGCTAAACTATGGCTACACCTTC. Translated: CASSSLTPTPLNYGYTF. This chain uses TRBV28 with TRBJ1-2; D gene ambiguous. V shed 4 bases and J shed 2 bases, with 20 bases lying between them. Per the germline V gene, CDR1 is MDHEN and CDR2 is SYDVKM. There are 17 residues in the CDR3.

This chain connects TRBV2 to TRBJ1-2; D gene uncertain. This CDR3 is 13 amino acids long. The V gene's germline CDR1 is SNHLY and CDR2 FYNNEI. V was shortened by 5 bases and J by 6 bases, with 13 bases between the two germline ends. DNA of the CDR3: TGTGCCAGCAGTTCTCAGGCCGGGGATGGCTACACCTTC. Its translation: CASSSQAGDGYTF.

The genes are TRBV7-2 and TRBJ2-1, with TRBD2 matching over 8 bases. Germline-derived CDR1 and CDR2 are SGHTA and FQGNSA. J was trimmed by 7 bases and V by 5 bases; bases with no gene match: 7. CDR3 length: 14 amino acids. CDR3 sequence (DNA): TGTGCCAGCAGCCAAGCGGGAGTGTTGAATGAGCAGTTCTTC. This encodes CASSQAGVLNEQFF.

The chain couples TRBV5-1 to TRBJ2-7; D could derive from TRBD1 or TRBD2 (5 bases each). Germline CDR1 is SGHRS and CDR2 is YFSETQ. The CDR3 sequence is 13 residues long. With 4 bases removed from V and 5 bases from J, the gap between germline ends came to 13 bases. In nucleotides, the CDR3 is TGCGCCAGCAGCCGGGAAAGGGGCCACGAGCAGTACGTC. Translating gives CASSRERGHEQYV.

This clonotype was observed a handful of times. DNA for the CDR3: TGTGCCAGCAAAAATGCGGGAGCTCCCCACTTT. Translating it yields CASKNAGAPHF. The genes are TRBV28 and TRBJ1-6, with D unresolved. Germline CDR1 MDHEN, CDR2 SYDVKM. The V end was cut by 7 bases, the J end by 18 bases, with 16 bases between. This CDR3 region has 11 residues.

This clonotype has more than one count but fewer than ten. The CDR3 region is CASSPAPLRGNTIYF. The CDR3 nucleotides read TGTGCCAGCAGTCCCGCTCCCCTGAGGGGAAACACCATATATTTT. The V call is TRBV6-6, the J call TRBJ1-3; D gene unclear. The CDR3 runs to 15 residues. The V end lost 5 bases, the J end lost 4 bases, and 15 bases lay between the germline ends. CDR1 MNHNY and CDR2 SVGAGI come from the germline V gene (reference sequence).

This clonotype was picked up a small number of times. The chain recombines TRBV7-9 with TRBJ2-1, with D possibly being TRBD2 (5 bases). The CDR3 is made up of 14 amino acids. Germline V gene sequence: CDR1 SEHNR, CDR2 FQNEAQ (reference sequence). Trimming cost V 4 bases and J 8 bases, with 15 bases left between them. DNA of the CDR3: TGTGCCAGCAGCTCGTCCTTTGGACTCCATGAGCAGTTCTTC. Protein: CASSSSFGLHEQFF.

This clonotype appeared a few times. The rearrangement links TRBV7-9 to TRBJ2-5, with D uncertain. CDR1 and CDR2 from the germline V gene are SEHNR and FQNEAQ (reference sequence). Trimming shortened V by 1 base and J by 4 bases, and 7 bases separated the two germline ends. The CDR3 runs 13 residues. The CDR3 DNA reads TGTGCCAGCAGCTTAGACGGCCCAGAGACCCAGTACTTC. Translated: CASSLDGPETQYF.